Presented here are 8 T cell receptor beta chains from one specimen sequenced in a study of T cells and Merkel cell carcinoma outcomes (dated by TCRdb to 2019 to 2021). Libraries were built with the immunoSEQ multiplex PCR assay. The clones in this table, taken by TCRdb from immuneACCESS, are in-frame only. Not every clone is retained; where verified, under half of the shortfall comes from an unresolved V gene, and the cause of the rest is unknown. The sample includes roughly 15,000 clones, with roughly four fifths observed a single time. Approximately 10% of the sample comes from the top ten. Sequencing was performed on tumor tissue from Merkel cell carcinoma. These receptors all come from a human donor with Merkel cell carcinoma.

This rearrangement joins TRBV10-2 to TRBJ2-7; perhaps TRBD1 as D (5 bases). With 0 bases removed from V and 4 bases from J, the gap between germline ends came to 7 bases. Germline CDR1 is WSHSY and CDR2 is SAAADI. The length of the CDR3 is 13 residues. The CDR3 spells CASSESAGYEQYF. CDR3 bases: TGCGCCAGCAGTGAGTCGGCAGGGTACGAGCAGTACTTC.

The chain has TRBV4-2 and TRBJ2-7, with 7 bases lining up with TRBD2. Germline CDR1 and CDR2: LGHNA and YNFKEQ. V shed 1 base and J 5 bases; nucleotides not matched to a gene: 5. This CDR3 region has 14 residues. The CDR3 here is CASSQGGGANEQYF. As DNA, the CDR3 is TGTGCCAGCAGCCAAGGGGGAGGGGCAAACGAGCAGTACTTC.

The V and J genes are TRBV28 and TRBJ2-7; D is perhaps TRBD2 (5 bases). Trimming pared 5 bases from V and 5 bases from J, leaving 10 bases between. Germline V gene data show CDR1 as MDHEN and CDR2 as SYDVKM. The CDR3 covers 12 residues. The CDR3 DNA follows: TGTGCCAGCAGTCCGGGGAGTAACGAGCAGTACTTC. Its translation is CASSPGSNEQYF.

This chain connects TRBV11-2 to TRBJ1-6, with D unresolved. V gave up 5 bases and J gave up 5 bases, with 7 bases separating them. Germline V gives CDR1 SGHAT, CDR2 FQNNGV. This CDR3 has 13 amino acids. In DNA, the CDR3 is TGTGCCAGCAGCCCCGGGAATAATTCACCCCTCCACTTT. Protein product: CASSPGNNSPLHF. The full variable domain, its missing parts supplied by reference TRBV11-2 and TRBJ1-6, is EAGVAQSPRYKIIEKRQSVAFWCNPISGHATLYWYQQILGQGPKLLIQFQNNGVVDDSQLPKDRFSAERLKGVDSTLKIQPAKLEDSAVYLCASSPGNNSPLHFGNGTRLTVT.

This chain links TRBV7-9 with TRBJ1-4; D is unclear. This CDR3 comprises 11 residues. V was cut by 6 bases and J by 8 bases, with 7 bases left in between. CDR1 is SEHNR, CDR2 FQNEAQ, per germline (reference sequence). The CDR3 nucleotides are TGTGCCAGCAGTTATAGCGAAAAACTGTTTTTT. It encodes CASSYSEKLFF.

This chain connects TRBV18 to TRBJ2-1, with 7 positions matching TRBD2. This CDR3 comprises 14 residues. Germline CDR1 KGHSH, CDR2 LQKENI. V lost 8 bases, J lost 4 bases, and 8 bases stayed unmatched. The CDR3 here is CASQTSETYNEQFF. The CDR3, as DNA: TGTGCCAGCCAAACTAGCGAGACTTACAATGAGCAGTTCTTC.

The genes are TRBV7-2 and TRBJ1-2, with D unclear. This CDR3 contains 15 residues. CDR1 SGHTA and CDR2 FQGNSA come from the germline V gene. Trimming left V 0 bases short and J 8 bases short, with 16 bases between. In nucleotides, the CDR3 is TGTGCCAGCAGCTTAGCGTTAAGCGGGGTGGGAGGCTACACCTTC. Its translation: CASSLALSGVGGYTF.

The V gene is TRBV6-6, the J gene TRBJ1-1; TRBD1 might be the D (5 bases). V was trimmed by 5 bases and J by 7 bases, leaving 20 bases between them. Germline V CDR1 and CDR2: MNHNY, SVGAGI (reference sequence). The length of the CDR3 is 15 residues. The CDR3 nucleotides are TGTGCCAGCAGTGCCCCCCGGGACGGGAAACTTGAAGCTTTCTTT. This translates into CASSAPRDGKLEAFF.